The rows below give T cell receptor beta chains drawn from one sample of a study of blood T cell repertoires in COVID-19. Measured with immunoSEQ multiplex PCR; TCRdb has only the in-frame clones, and not every one. The sample contains about 180,000 clones, 82% of which appear only once. Material for sequencing was peripheral blood. Receptors originate from a woman aged 70-85 years with acute or convalescent COVID-19. CDR3s include the opening cysteine and the closing phenylalanine or tryptophan. D genes are given only for firm matches. Some rows mark clone size as missing; the rest say once, few, many or name a class of expanded clone.

V	size	J	D	CDR3	DNA
TRBV7-9	-	TRBJ1-4	-	CASSLDPGDEKLFF	TGTGCCAGCAGCTTAGATCCGGGAGATGAAAAACTGTTTTTT
TRBV7-9	-	TRBJ2-5	-	CASSKEGRGQYF	TGTGCCAGCAGCAAGGAGGGTCGCGGCCAGTACTTC
TRBV5-1	-	TRBJ1-4	-	CASSRGPTNEKLFF	TGCGCCAGCAGTCGCGGGCCAACTAATGAAAAACTGTTTTTT
TRBV4-3	-	TRBJ2-5	-	CASSQGGAAETQYF	TGCGCCAGCAGCCAAGGGGGAGCCGCCGAGACCCAGTACTTC
TRBV6-4	-	TRBJ2-1	TRBD1	CASSRQGEGEQFF	TGTGCCAGCAGTCGACAGGGGGAGGGTGAGCAGTTCTTC
TRBV28	-	TRBJ1-1	-	CASSSGLVSEAFF	TGTGCCAGCAGCTCAGGGTTGGTCTCTGAAGCTTTCTTT
TRBV5-1	-	TRBJ2-3	-	CASSAGTATDTQYF	TGCGCCAGCAGCGCGGGGACAGCCACAGATACGCAGTATTTT
TRBV4-3	-	TRBJ2-3	TRBD1	CASSQDEGTDITDTQYF	TGCGCCAGCAGCCAAGACGAGGGGACAGACATCACAGATACGCAGTATTTT
TRBV3-1/TRBV3-2	-	TRBJ2-2	-	CASSQDFGGLAGELFF	TGTGCCAGCAGCCAAGATTTCGGGGGACTGGCCGGGGAGCTGTTTTTT
TRBV28	-	TRBJ2-7	-	CASSFKREQYF	TGTGCCAGCAGTTTTAAGAGAGAGCAGTACTTC
TRBV4-2	once	TRBJ2-2	TRBD1	CASSQGEGGVSTGELFF	TGTGCCAGCAGCCAAGGCGAAGGGGGCGTGAGCACCGGGGAGCTGTTTTTT
TRBV24-1	-	TRBJ2-1	-	CATSDSGHFPPDEQFF	TGTGCCACCAGTGATTCGGGACACTTCCCACCGGACGAGCAGTTCTTC
TRBV3-1/TRBV3-2	few	TRBJ1-5	-	CASRGSGTPNQPQHF	TGTGCCAGCAGAGGGAGTGGGACACCTAATCAGCCCCAGCATTTT
TRBV7-2	-	TRBJ2-1	-	CASSLDPAYNEQFF	TGTGCCAGCAGCTTAGACCCAGCCTACAATGAGCAGTTCTTC
TRBV29-1	-	TRBJ2-5	-	CSVEDLPPETQYF	TGCAGCGTTGAAGATCTACCCCCAGAGACCCAGTACTTC
TRBV4-3	-	TRBJ1-5	TRBD1	CASSTDRGKGQPQHF	TGCGCCAGCAGCACAGACAGGGGTAAGGGTCAGCCCCAGCATTTT
TRBV7-6	-	TRBJ2-7	-	CASSWGTGRYEQYF	TGTGCCAGCAGCTGGGGGACGGGGAGGTACGAGCAGTACTTC
TRBV30	-	TRBJ1-2	TRBD1	CAWRGQGVFYGYTF	TGTGCCTGGAGGGGACAGGGGGTATTCTATGGCTACACCTTC
TRBV28	-	TRBJ2-3	-	CAVRFSTDTQYF	TGTGCTGTCAGATTTAGCACAGATACGCAGTATTTT
TRBV2	-	TRBJ1-4	-	CASSEDIGSEKLFF	TGTGCCAGCAGTGAGGATATTGGGAGTGAAAAACTGTTTTTT
TRBV29-1	-	TRBJ1-1	-	CSVKPQVRGGTEAFF	TGCAGCGTCAAGCCCCAGGTTAGGGGGGGCACTGAAGCTTTCTTT
TRBV10-3	-	TRBJ2-3	TRBD2	CASGLAGEDTQYF	TGTGCCTCCGGACTAGCGGGAGAAGATACGCAGTATTTT
TRBV21-1	once	TRBJ1-5	-	CASSHFQGASNQPQHF	TGTGCCAGCAGCCACTTCCAGGGGGCAAGCAATCAGCCCCAGCATTTT
TRBV6-6	-	TRBJ2-1	TRBD1	CASSQFKPGTGGPYYNEQFF	TGTGCCAGCAGTCAGTTTAAACCCGGGACAGGGGGTCCATACTACAATGAGCAGTTCTTC
TRBV19	-	TRBJ1-5	-	CASSNPGQPQHF	TGTGCCAGTAGTAACCCAGGGCAGCCCCAGCATTTT
TRBV5-6	-	TRBJ2-2	-	CASSLTGITGELFF	TGTGCCAGCAGCTTGACAGGGATCACCGGGGAGCTGTTTTTT
TRBV18	few	TRBJ1-5	-	CASSPPAGSNQPQHF	TGTGCCAGCTCACCACCGGCGGGGAGCAATCAGCCCCAGCATTTT
TRBV27	once	TRBJ2-1	TRBD2	CASSRLAPNEQFF	TGTGCCAGCAGTAGACTAGCTCCCAATGAGCAGTTCTTC
TRBV7-2	-	TRBJ2-7	TRBD1	CASSPGTEYEQYF	TGTGCCAGCAGTCCCGGGACAGAGTACGAGCAGTACTTC